Listed below are T cell receptor beta chains from one sample, sequenced in a study of T cell changes during pregnancy in multiple sclerosis. Produced via immunoSEQ multiplex PCR; TCRdb's table is partial and in-frame only. The top ten clones hold around 0.8% of a sample with 100,000 to 130,000 clones, roughly 90% of them seen once. This specimen consisted of peripheral blood, obtained in the third trimester of pregnancy. These receptors all come from a female donor in good health, enrolled as a control in a pregnancy study. The CDR3 runs from the conserved cysteine through the conserved F or W. A D gene is named only where the DNA matches it firmly. Size is stated for part of the rows, as once, few or many counts, or as a class when the clone is expanded.

V gene,clone size,J gene,CDR3 length,D gene,CDR3 protein,CDR3 DNA
TRBV30,NA,TRBJ2-5,18,TRBD2,CAWMEGTSGGGLQETQYF,TGTGCCTGGATGGAGGGGACTAGCGGGGGGGGACTGCAAGAGACCCAGTACTTC
TRBV5-1,NA,TRBJ2-5,15,TRBD1,CASSPWTGMEETQYF,TGCGCCAGCAGCCCCTGGACAGGGATGGAGGAGACCCAGTACTTC
TRBV12-5,NA,TRBJ1-4,16,TRBD1,CASGLDRDRVNEKLFF,TGTGCTAGTGGTTTGGATCGAGACAGGGTTAATGAAAAACTGTTTTTT
TRBV30,once,TRBJ1-3,13,NA,CAWSPLAGNAIYF,TGTGCCTGGAGTCCCCTTGCGGGGAACGCCATATATTTT
TRBV5-1,NA,TRBJ2-5,14,NA,CASRYRQLQETQYF,TGCGCCAGCAGATATAGACAGCTCCAAGAGACCCAGTACTTC
TRBV7-8,few,TRBJ1-5,17,NA,CASSLGTGTASNQPQHF,TGTGCCAGCAGCTTAGGAACAGGGACGGCCAGCAATCAGCCCCAGCATTTT
TRBV6-1,NA,TRBJ2-1,14,TRBD1,CASNRGPEYNEQFF,TGTGCCAGCAATAGGGGGCCGGAGTACAATGAGCAGTTCTTC
TRBV7-3,NA,TRBJ2-6,15,TRBD1,CASSLDRAGANVLTF,TGTGCCAGCAGCTTAGACAGGGCTGGGGCCAACGTCCTGACTTTC
TRBV11-3,NA,TRBJ2-7,15,TRBD1,CASSLESGQSYEQYF,TGTGCCAGCAGCTTAGAGTCGGGACAGTCCTACGAGCAGTACTTC
TRBV19,NA,TRBJ1-1,14,TRBD1,CASSLRQGGTEAFF,TGTGCCAGTAGCCTTCGACAGGGAGGCACTGAAGCTTTCTTT
TRBV9,NA,TRBJ2-7,14,NA,CASSPRQVPYEQYF,TGTGCCAGCAGCCCTAGACAGGTTCCCTACGAGCAGTACTTC
TRBV6-5,once,TRBJ2-7,13,NA,CASSYSPGVEQYF,TGTGCCAGCAGTTACTCGCCAGGGGTCGAGCAGTACTTC
TRBV11-1,NA,TRBJ2-3,15,TRBD1,CASSSARGQSDTQYF,TGTGCCAGCAGCTCGGCCAGGGGGCAATCAGATACGCAGTATTTT
TRBV5-6,NA,TRBJ2-7,15,TRBD1,CASSLDYRGPYEQYF,TGTGCCAGCAGCTTGGACTACAGGGGCCCCTACGAGCAGTACTTC
TRBV4-2,NA,TRBJ1-1,15,NA,CASSPGGGLNTEAFF,TGTGCCAGCAGCCCCGGTGGGGGGTTGAATACTGAAGCTTTCTTT
TRBV7-2,NA,TRBJ2-3,13,NA,CASSEPSTDTQYF,TGTGCCAGCAGCGAGCCTAGCACAGATACGCAGTATTTT
TRBV19,NA,TRBJ2-1,13,NA,CASTSRTRDEQFF,TGTGCCAGTACCTCAAGGACTCGGGATGAGCAGTTCTTC
TRBV30,NA,TRBJ1-5,14,NA,CAWSARLGNQPQHF,TGTGCCTGGAGTGCAAGATTAGGCAATCAGCCCCAGCATTTT
TRBV5-4,NA,TRBJ1-2,14,NA,CASSLAGERYGYTF,TGTGCCAGCAGCTTGGCGGGAGAACGTTATGGCTACACCTTC
TRBV13,NA,TRBJ1-5,16,NA,CASSRRTGQYNQPQHF,TGTGCCAGCAGCCGACGAACCGGACAGTACAATCAGCCCCAGCATTTT
TRBV27,NA,TRBJ1-2,11,TRBD1,CASSDRSGYTF,TGTGCCAGCTCGGACAGGTCCGGCTACACCTTC
TRBV14,NA,TRBJ2-2,13,NA,CASSLWGAGELFF,TGTGCCAGCAGCCTATGGGGGGCCGGGGAGCTGTTTTTT
TRBV18,NA,TRBJ1-4,16,TRBD1,CASSPPVGQRNEKLFF,TGTGCCAGCTCACCACCTGTGGGACAGAGAAATGAAAAACTGTTTTTT
TRBV7-2,NA,TRBJ2-3,16,TRBD2,CASSLGASGGTDTQYF,TGTGCCAGCAGCTTAGGGGCTAGCGGGGGCACAGATACGCAGTATTTT
TRBV5-1,NA,TRBJ1-2,13,NA,CASRPDRSYGYTF,TGCGCCAGCAGGCCGGACAGATCCTATGGCTACACCTTC
TRBV19,few,TRBJ1-4,14,NA,CASSLPQTNEKLFF,TGTGCCAGTAGTTTGCCCCAGACTAATGAAAAACTGTTTTTT
TRBV5-6,NA,TRBJ1-2,18,TRBD1,CASSLAGPGGTTNYGYTF,TGTGCCAGCAGCTTGGCGGGGCCAGGGGGAACCACTAACTATGGCTACACCTTC
TRBV6-1,NA,TRBJ1-2,16,TRBD1,CASSARTGDRGYGYTF,TGTGCCAGCAGTGCCCGGACAGGCGACAGGGGCTATGGCTACACCTTC
TRBV5-6,NA,TRBJ2-1,17,TRBD2,CASSLEEAGATYNEQFF,TGTGCCAGCAGCTTGGAAGAAGCGGGGGCAACCTACAATGAGCAGTTCTTC
TRBV19,NA,TRBJ2-2,14,NA,CASSPDKNTGELFF,TGTGCCAGTAGTCCTGACAAGAACACCGGGGAGCTGTTTTTT
TRBV11-3,NA,TRBJ2-3,16,TRBD2,CASRAGGPSMTDTQYF,TGTGCCAGCCGAGCGGGGGGGCCGAGTATGACAGATACGCAGTATTTT
TRBV4-2,NA,TRBJ2-7,14,NA,CASSQGRGSYEQYF,TGTGCCAGCAGCCAAGGGAGGGGTTCCTACGAGCAGTACTTC
TRBV30,NA,TRBJ2-1,11,NA,CAWSAGGWQFF,TGTGCCTGGAGTGCAGGAGGCTGGCAGTTCTTC
TRBV19,NA,TRBJ2-5,15,TRBD2,CASTLNAGVQETQYF,TGTGCCAGTACTCTCAACGCGGGGGTCCAAGAGACCCAGTACTTC
TRBV19,NA,TRBJ2-3,14,TRBD2,CASSGLAGAHTQYF,TGTGCCAGTAGTGGGCTAGCGGGGGCCCATACGCAGTATTTT
TRBV9,NA,TRBJ1-6,14,NA,CASSEGGVVSPLHF,TGTGCCAGCAGCGAGGGGGGGGTGGTTTCACCCCTCCACTTT
TRBV5-6,NA,TRBJ2-4,13,NA,CASSAGTRNIQYF,TGTGCCAGCAGCGCCGGGACACGTAACATTCAGTACTTC
TRBV7-2,NA,TRBJ1-1,14,TRBD1,CASSLGQQNTEAFF,TGTGCCAGCAGCTTGGGACAGCAGAACACTGAAGCTTTCTTT
TRBV4-2,NA,TRBJ2-1,13,TRBD1,CASSQGTGSEQFF,TGTGCCAGCAGCCAGGGGACAGGGAGTGAGCAGTTCTTC
TRBV29-1,NA,TRBJ2-7,11,NA,CSVTGSYEQYF,TGCAGCGTTACAGGATCCTACGAGCAGTACTTC
TRBV6-5,NA,TRBJ2-7,16,TRBD1,CASSYPTSTGVYEQYF,TGTGCCAGCAGTTACCCGACTTCGACAGGGGTCTACGAGCAGTACTTC
TRBV27,NA,TRBJ2-7,14,NA,CASSLRQGGYEQYF,TGTGCCAGCAGTTTAAGGCAGGGAGGTTACGAGCAGTACTTC
TRBV27,NA,TRBJ1-2,14,NA,CASSPTTAIYGYTF,TGTGCCAGCAGTCCAACGACAGCCATCTATGGCTACACCTTC
TRBV25-1,NA,TRBJ1-5,18,TRBD1,CASSEYVLGTGDNQPQHF,TGTGCCAGCAGTGAATATGTTCTCGGGACAGGGGACAATCAGCCCCAGCATTTT
TRBV6-5,NA,TRBJ2-3,13,TRBD2,CASKRGSTDTQYF,TGTGCCAGCAAGCGGGGTAGCACAGATACGCAGTATTTT
TRBV5-4,few,TRBJ1-1,13,NA,CASRTQENTEAFF,TGTGCCAGCAGAACCCAGGAGAACACTGAAGCTTTCTTT
TRBV5-1,NA,TRBJ2-1,17,NA,CASSSGGTSRGFEEQFF,TGCGCCAGCAGCTCCGGGGGGACGTCAAGGGGGTTTGAGGAGCAGTTCTTC
TRBV11-3,NA,TRBJ1-1,13,NA,CASSLAVNTEAFF,TGTGCCAGCAGCTTAGCCGTGAACACTGAAGCTTTCTTT
TRBV5-4,NA,TRBJ1-1,16,TRBD1,CASSLVGGRRSTEAFF,TGTGCCAGCAGCTTGGTAGGGGGCAGGAGGAGCACTGAAGCTTTCTTT
TRBV29-1,NA,TRBJ1-2,10,NA,CSVTGHGYTF,TGCAGCGTTACAGGGCATGGCTACACCTTC
TRBV6-5,NA,TRBJ1-2,14,NA,CASSYSQAPYGYTF,TGTGCCAGCAGTTACTCACAGGCCCCTTATGGCTACACCTTC
TRBV10-3,few,TRBJ1-2,13,NA,CAIRDPSLYGYTF,TGTGCCATCAGGGATCCTAGCCTCTATGGCTACACCTTC
TRBV11-3,NA,TRBJ2-7,14,NA,CASSLRGDNYEQYF,TGTGCCAGCAGCCTCAGGGGCGATAACTACGAGCAGTACTTC
TRBV5-1,NA,TRBJ2-7,16,TRBD2,CASSPSSGGAKNEQYF,TGCGCCAGCAGCCCCTCAAGCGGGGGGGCGAAGAACGAGCAGTACTTC
TRBV30,NA,TRBJ1-2,11,NA,CAWAGAYGYTF,TGTGCCTGGGCAGGGGCATATGGCTACACCTTC
TRBV15,NA,TRBJ2-7,16,TRBD2,CATSRDKLAGVYEQYF,TGTGCCACCAGCAGAGATAAACTAGCGGGGGTCTACGAGCAGTACTTC